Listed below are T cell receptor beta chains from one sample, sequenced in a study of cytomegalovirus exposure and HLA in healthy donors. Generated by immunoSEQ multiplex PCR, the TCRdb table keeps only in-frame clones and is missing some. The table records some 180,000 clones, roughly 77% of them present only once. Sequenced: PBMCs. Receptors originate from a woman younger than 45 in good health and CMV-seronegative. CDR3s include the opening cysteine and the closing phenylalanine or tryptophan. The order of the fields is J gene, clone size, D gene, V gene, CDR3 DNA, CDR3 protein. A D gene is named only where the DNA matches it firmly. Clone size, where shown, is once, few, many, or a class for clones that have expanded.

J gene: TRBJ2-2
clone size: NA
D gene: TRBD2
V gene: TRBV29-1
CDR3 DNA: TGCAGCGTAGCCGGGACTAGTTTTGGGGAGCTGTTTTTT
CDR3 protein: CSVAGTSFGELFF

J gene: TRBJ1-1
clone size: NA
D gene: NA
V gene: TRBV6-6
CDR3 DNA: TGTGCCAGCAGTTACGGGAGTAGCACTGAAGCTTTCTTT
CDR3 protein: CASSYGSSTEAFF

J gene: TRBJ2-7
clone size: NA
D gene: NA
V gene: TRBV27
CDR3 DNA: TGTGCCAGCAGTTTAAAGGGACTGCCTAACTACGAGCAGTACTTC
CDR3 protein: CASSLKGLPNYEQYF

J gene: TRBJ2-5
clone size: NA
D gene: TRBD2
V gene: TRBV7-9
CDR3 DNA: TGTGCCAGCAGCTTCGCTAGCGGGCAAGAGACCCAGTACTTC
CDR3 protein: CASSFASGQETQYF

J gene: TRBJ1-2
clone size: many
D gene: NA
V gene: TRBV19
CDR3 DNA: TGTGCCAGTAGTATCCACCCAGGGGAAGGCGGCTACACCTTC
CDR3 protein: CASSIHPGEGGYTF

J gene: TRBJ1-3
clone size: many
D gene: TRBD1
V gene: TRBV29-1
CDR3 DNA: TGCAGCGCTAGCCGACAGGGCCGGGGGACCATATATTTT
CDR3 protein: CSASRQGRGTIYF

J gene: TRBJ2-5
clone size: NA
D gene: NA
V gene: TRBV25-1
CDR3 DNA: TGTGCCAGCAGTGATAGCTCCAGACGGGGAGAGACCCAGTACTTC
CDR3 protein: CASSDSSRRGETQYF

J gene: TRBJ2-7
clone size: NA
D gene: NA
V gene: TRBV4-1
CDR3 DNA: TGCGCCAGCAGCCGGACTACTGAAAGGGTCTACGAGCAGTACTTC
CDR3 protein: CASSRTTERVYEQYF

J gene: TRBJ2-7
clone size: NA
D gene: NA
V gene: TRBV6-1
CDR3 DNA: TGTGCCAGCAGTCCCACCCGGGACAAATTACACGAGCAGTACTTC
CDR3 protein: CASSPTRDKLHEQYF

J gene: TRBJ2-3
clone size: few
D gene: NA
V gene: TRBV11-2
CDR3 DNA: TGTGCCAGCAGCTTAGATCGGGGTCCGTGGTATACGCAGTATTTT
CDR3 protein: CASSLDRGPWYTQYF

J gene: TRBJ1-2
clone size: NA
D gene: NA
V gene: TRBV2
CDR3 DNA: TGTGCCAGCAGTGAAGGAGCATCTAACTATGGCTACACCTTC
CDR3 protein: CASSEGASNYGYTF

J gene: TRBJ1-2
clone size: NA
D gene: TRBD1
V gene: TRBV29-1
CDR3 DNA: TGCAGCGTTGAGGGGCAGGGGGGAATCTATGGCTACACCTTC
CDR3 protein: CSVEGQGGIYGYTF

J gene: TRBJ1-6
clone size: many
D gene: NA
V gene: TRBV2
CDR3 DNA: TGTGCCAGCAAAGTCGTGGAGGGGCCCAATTCACCCCTCCACTTT
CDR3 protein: CASKVVEGPNSPLHF

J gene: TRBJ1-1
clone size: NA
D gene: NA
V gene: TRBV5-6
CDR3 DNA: TGTGCCAGCAGCTCTGGGGGCGGGGGCACTGAAGCTTTCTTT
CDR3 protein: CASSSGGGGTEAFF

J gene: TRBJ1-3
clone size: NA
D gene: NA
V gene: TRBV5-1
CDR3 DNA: TGCGCCAGCAGCCGTGGGCCCAACTCTGGAAACACCATATATTTT
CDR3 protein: CASSRGPNSGNTIYF

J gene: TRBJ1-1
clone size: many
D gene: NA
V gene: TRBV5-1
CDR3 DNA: TGCGCCAGCTCTGAACAGGGCATGAACACTGAAGCTTTCTTT
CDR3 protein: CASSEQGMNTEAFF

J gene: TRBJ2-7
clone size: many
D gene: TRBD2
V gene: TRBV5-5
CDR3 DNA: TGTGCCAGCAGTCCCGTGGGCGGGAGCAACGACGAGCAGTACTTC
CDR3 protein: CASSPVGGSNDEQYF

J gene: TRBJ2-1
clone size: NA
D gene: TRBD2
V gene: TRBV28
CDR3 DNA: TGTGCCAGTGTAGCGGGGAGTTACAATGAGCAGTTCTTC
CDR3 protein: CASVAGSYNEQFF

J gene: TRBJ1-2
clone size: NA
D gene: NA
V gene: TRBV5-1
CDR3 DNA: TGCGCCAGCAGCTTGGAATCCTTTGGCTACACCTTC
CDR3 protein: CASSLESFGYTF

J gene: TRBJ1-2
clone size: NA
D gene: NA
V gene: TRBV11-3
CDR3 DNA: TGTGCCAGCAGCGGGGAGGGCTATGGCTACACCTTC
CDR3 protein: CASSGEGYGYTF

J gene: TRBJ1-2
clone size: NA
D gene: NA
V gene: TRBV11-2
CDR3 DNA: TGTGCCAGCAGTTCATCCAGGACAGCGGAATATGGCTACACCTTC
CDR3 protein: CASSSSRTAEYGYTF

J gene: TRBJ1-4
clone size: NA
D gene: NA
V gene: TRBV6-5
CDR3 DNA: TGTGCCAGCAGGTGGGAGGGAGGGAAGAATGAAAAACTGTTTTTT
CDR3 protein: CASRWEGGKNEKLFF

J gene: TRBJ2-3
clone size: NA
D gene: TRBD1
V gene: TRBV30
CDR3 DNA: TGTGCCTGGTGCCTTCGGACAGGAATGGGGGATACGCAGTATTTT
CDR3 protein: CAWCLRTGMGDTQYF

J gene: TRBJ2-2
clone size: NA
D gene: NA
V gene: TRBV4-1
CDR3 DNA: TGCGCCAGCAGCCCCTTAGGGCGGGCCTCGAACACCGGGGAGCTGTTTTTT
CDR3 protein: CASSPLGRASNTGELFF

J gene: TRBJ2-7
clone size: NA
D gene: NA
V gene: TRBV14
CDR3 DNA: TGTGCCAGCAGCCGCTTACAGGGTCCCTACGAGCAGTACTTC
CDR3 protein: CASSRLQGPYEQYF

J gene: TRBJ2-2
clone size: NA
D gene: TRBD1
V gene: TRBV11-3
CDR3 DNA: TGTGCCAGCAGCTCGGACAGGGGAGGCGGGGAGCTGTTTTTT
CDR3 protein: CASSSDRGGGELFF

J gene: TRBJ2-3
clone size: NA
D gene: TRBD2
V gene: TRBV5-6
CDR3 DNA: TGTGCCAGCAGCTTGGCGCTAGCGGGCCTGAATACGCAGTATTTT
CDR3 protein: CASSLALAGLNTQYF

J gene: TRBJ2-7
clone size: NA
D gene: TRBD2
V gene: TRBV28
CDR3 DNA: TGTGCCAGCAGTCCCTTAATGGGGACTAGCGGGGGGGCCTACGAGCAGTACTTC
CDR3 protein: CASSPLMGTSGGAYEQYF

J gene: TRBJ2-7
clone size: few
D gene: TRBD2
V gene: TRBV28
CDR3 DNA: TGTGCCAGCAGTTTCGGACCGGGACTAGCGAAGTCCTACGAGCAGTACTTC
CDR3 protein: CASSFGPGLAKSYEQYF

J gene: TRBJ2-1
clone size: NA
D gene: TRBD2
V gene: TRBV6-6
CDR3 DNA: TGTGCCAGCAGTGACGGACTAGAGATGTACAATGAGCAGTTCTTC
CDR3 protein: CASSDGLEMYNEQFF

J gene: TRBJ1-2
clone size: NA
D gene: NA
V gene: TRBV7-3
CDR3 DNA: TGTGCCAGCAGCTTAGACAGCCTTAACTATGGCTACACCTTC
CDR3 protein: CASSLDSLNYGYTF

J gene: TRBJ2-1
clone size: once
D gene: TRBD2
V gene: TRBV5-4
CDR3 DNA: TGTGCCAGCAGCTTGTCAATAGCGGGGGCGGATGAGCAGTTCTTC
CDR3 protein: CASSLSIAGADEQFF

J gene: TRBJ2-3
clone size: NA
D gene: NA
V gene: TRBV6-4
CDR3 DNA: TGTGCCAGCAGTGACTCGAGTCTAGTTCAAGATACGCAGTATTTT
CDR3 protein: CASSDSSLVQDTQYF

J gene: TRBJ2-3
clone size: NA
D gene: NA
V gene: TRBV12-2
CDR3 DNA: TGTGCAAGTCGCTTAGCGTCGGTCGGACTTAAGGGCCCAGATACGCAGTATTTT
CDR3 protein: CASRLASVGLKGPDTQYF

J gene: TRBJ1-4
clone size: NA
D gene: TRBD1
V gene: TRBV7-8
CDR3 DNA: TGTGCCAGCAGCTTAACAGGGGGCGTTGAAAAACTGTTTTTT
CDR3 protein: CASSLTGGVEKLFF

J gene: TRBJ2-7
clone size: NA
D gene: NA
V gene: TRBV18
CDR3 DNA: TGTGCCAGCTCACCTAGACAAGGAAACACAGCCTACGAGCAGTACTTC
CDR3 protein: CASSPRQGNTAYEQYF

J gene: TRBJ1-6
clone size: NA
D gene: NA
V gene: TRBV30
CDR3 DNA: TGTGCCTGGACTTGGGCCGCGGGCCATAATTCACCCCTCCACTTT
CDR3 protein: CAWTWAAGHNSPLHF

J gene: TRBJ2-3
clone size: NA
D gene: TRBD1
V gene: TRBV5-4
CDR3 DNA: TGTGCCAGCAGACCGACAGGGGTCACAGATACGCAGTATTTT
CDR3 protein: CASRPTGVTDTQYF

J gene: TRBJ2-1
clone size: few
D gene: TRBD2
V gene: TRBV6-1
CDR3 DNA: TGTGCCAGCAGTGATCTAGCGGGAGGACATAATGAGCAGTTCTTC
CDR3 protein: CASSDLAGGHNEQFF

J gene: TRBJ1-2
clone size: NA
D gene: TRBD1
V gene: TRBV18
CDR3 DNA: TGTGCCAGCTCACCACAAACAGGGGGCACGGCCTATGGCTACACCTTC
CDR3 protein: CASSPQTGGTAYGYTF

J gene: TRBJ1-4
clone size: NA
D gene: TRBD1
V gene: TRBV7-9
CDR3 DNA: TGTGCCAGCAGCTATGGTACAGGGGGTGGTGTTGAAAAACTGTTTTTT
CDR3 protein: CASSYGTGGGVEKLFF

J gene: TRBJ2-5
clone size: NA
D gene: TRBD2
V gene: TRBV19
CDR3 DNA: TGTGCCAGTAGTATGAGTCGTTTAGCGGGGGGGATTGGAGAGACCCAGTACTTC
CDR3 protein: CASSMSRLAGGIGETQYF

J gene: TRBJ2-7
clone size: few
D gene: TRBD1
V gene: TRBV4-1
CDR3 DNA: TGCGCCAGCAGCCAAGGGACAGGGGCCTCCTACGAGCAGTACTTC
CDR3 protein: CASSQGTGASYEQYF

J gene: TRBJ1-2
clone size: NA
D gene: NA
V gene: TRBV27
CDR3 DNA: TGTGCCAGCAGGCCCGGTGGGGCTGGGGGCTACACCTTC
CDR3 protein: CASRPGGAGGYTF

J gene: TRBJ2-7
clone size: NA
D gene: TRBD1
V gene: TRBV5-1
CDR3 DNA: TGCGCCAGCAAACAGGGGGCCGGGCAGTACTTC
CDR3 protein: CASKQGAGQYF